This entry features one T cell receptor beta chain sequence. Its antigen is unknown. Purification of the CD8+ and CD4+ T cells relied on negative isolation, and TEMRA cells underwent FACS enrichment. The data stem from a study of CD8 T cells in Susac syndrome. With random hexamers, reverse transcription was performed on about 0.5 to 1 ug of RNA. TCRdb fed the immunoSEQ multiplex PCR reads into MiXCR, producing one record per CDR3 protein. This table has 150,000 or so distinct CDR3 sequences, approximately 96% appearing once. Findings and limits, study-wide: By the study's own acknowledgment, its TCR sequencing and HLA analysis included relatively few individuals.

Unmatched junction bases numbered 10, after V lost 8 bases and J lost 14 bases. CDR1 is LNHDA, CDR2 SQIVND, per germline (reference sequence). This CDR3 spans 11 amino acids. The sequenced material came from CD4+ T cells from PBMCs. The V gene is TRBV19, the J gene TRBJ2-3; TRBD2 aligns across 7 bases. This clonotype originated in a human donor in good health. The CDR3 DNA sequence: TGTGCCAGTGGACTTCCGGGGGGTCGGTATTTT. Translating gives CASGLPGGRYF.